The clone carrying this T cell receptor beta chain has a handful of counts. Its antigen is not known. There are 13 residues in the CDR3. Trimming pared 6 bases from V and 10 bases from J, leaving 16 bases between. Germline CDR1 and CDR2: LGHNA and YSLEER. Preparation of the TCRbeta library was carried out with unique molecular identifiers. From the PCR reads, TCRdb called clonotypes with MiXCR, one entry per CDR3 protein. The data contain 800,000 to 1,000,000 distinct CDR3 sequences, about 29% of them singletons. The data were taken from a study of T-cell reconstitution after alpha-beta-depleted transplantation in children. Whole-study results and caveats: One year post-transplant, T-cell counts and diversity were largely derived from T cells produced anew.

This chain uses TRBV4-3 with TRBJ2-1; weak D call: TRBD2 (5 bases). The sequenced sample was PBMCs, mostly from graft donor cells, obtained 360 days after TCRalphabeta/CD19-depleted stem cell transplant. The source is a boy in the first two years of life who had a stem cell transplant for SCID, so the T cells may come from the graft donor. CDR3 coding DNA: TGCGCCAGCAGTCAACCAAGGACTGGGGAGCAGTTCTTC. The encoded protein is CASSQPRTGEQFF.